This TCR beta chain was documented in a study of cytomegalovirus exposure and HLA in healthy donors. The validation cohort, a group of over a hundred subjects, included the donors and was separate from the approximately 660-subject first cohort. CDR3 length: 13 amino acids. Trimming took off 4 bases at V and 5 bases at J, with 12 bases between the two ends. Germline V lookup: CDR1 SGHNT, CDR2 YYREEE (reference sequence). Here immunoSEQ multiplex PCR was the method, and the copy in TCRdb shows in-frame clones only, minus some. The sample has some 100,000 clones; about 91% are singletons. This clone was observed a few times. As yet, its antigen is unknown. Study conclusions and caveats: Confirmation in vitro established that three CMV-associated chains were specific for CMV antigens. Published work reported that the classifier diagnosed cytomegalovirus status with high specificity and sensitivity. Overall, approximately 150 TCR beta chains were annotated as cytomegalovirus-associated.

The sample comprised PBMCs. The rearrangement links TRBV5-4 to TRBJ2-5; perhaps TRBD1 as D (6 bases). The origin of this receptor is a man aged 18 to 35 in good health and CMV-seronegative. The chain's CDR3 is CASSLDQGETQYF. DNA for the CDR3: TGTGCCAGCAGCCTGGACCAGGGGGAGACCCAGTACTTC.